Sequencing of this T cell receptor (beta chain) was carried out in a study of CD8+CD57+ T cells in acquired aplastic anemia. Study-level background: The average for DNA from sorted CD4+ and CD8+ cells was 3 to 4 ug.

V was trimmed by 5 bases and J by 5 bases, leaving 19 bases between them. The CDR3 sequence is 16 residues long. Germline lookup yields CDR1 SGHTA and CDR2 FQGNSA. This clonotype was detected ten times or more. The template for TCR beta VDJ and CDR3 sequence profiling was genomic DNA. In TCRdb, the reads were re-called with MiXCR into one record per CDR3 protein. In the table there are about 220,000 distinct CDR3 sequences, approximately 35% of which are singletons. Sequenced material: sorted CD4+, CD8+, or CD8+CD57+ T cells (not recorded which) from PBMCs. The J gene is TRBJ2-1, the V gene TRBV7-2; D uncertain. This TCR was sampled from a human donor in good health, serving as a control. The CDR3 DNA follows: TGTGCCAGCAGCCCGAGGACGGGCCAAGGTGACAATGAGCAGTTCTTC. This gives the protein CASSPRTGQGDNEQFF.